The rows below give T cell receptor beta chains drawn from one sample of a study of CD4 T cells in relation to SARS-CoV-2 and coronaviruses. Their antigens remain unidentified. Repertoires were generated with immunoSEQ multiplex PCR, while TCRdb's copy carries only in-frame clones and drops some. This table holds 20,000 to 30,000 clones, about 77% found once. The sequenced sample consisted of CD4+ T cells from PBMCs, cultured in vitro. These receptors were taken from a human donor in good health. The CDR3 runs from the conserved cysteine through the conserved F or W. A D gene is named only where the DNA matches it firmly. Size is omitted from some rows. Given values are once, few, many or a class for expanded clones.

CDR3	DNA	J	D	size	V
CASSRQGTQYF	TGTGCCAGCAGCCGCCAGGGGACCCAGTACTTC	TRBJ2-5	.	.	TRBV6-5
CASSQDQGSKGGEAFF	TGTGCCAGCAGCCAAGATCAGGGAAGTAAAGGGGGTGAAGCTTTCTTT	TRBJ1-1	.	.	TRBV4-2
CASSLRLAGFDNEQFF	TGTGCCAGCTCACTTCGACTAGCGGGATTTGACAATGAGCAGTTCTTC	TRBJ2-1	TRBD2	.	TRBV18
CASSLGSEDTQYF	TGTGCCAGCAGTTTAGGGTCCGAGGATACGCAGTATTTT	TRBJ2-3	.	.	TRBV12-3/TRBV12-4
CASSPGTGSYGYTF	TGTGCCAGCAGCCCTGGGACAGGAAGTTATGGCTACACCTTC	TRBJ1-2	TRBD1	.	TRBV27
CASSLNPPGQGGYTF	TGTGCCAGCAGCTTAAACCCCCCGGGACAGGGGGGCTACACCTTC	TRBJ1-2	TRBD1	.	TRBV7-2
CASSQVLAGGRTQYF	TGTGCCAGCAGCCAAGTATTAGCGGGGGGACGTACGCAGTATTTT	TRBJ2-3	TRBD2	.	TRBV3-1/TRBV3-2
CASSLALRGLVGSEQYF	TGCGCCAGCAGCTTGGCTCTCCGTGGACTAGTTGGTTCCGAGCAGTACTTC	TRBJ2-7	TRBD2	.	TRBV5-1
CASSELGGDTDTQYF	TGTGCCAGCAGTGAACTGGGGGGGGACACAGATACGCAGTATTTT	TRBJ2-3	TRBD2	.	TRBV2
CASSESELGTQYF	TGTGCCAGCAGTGAGAGCGAGCTAGGGACCCAGTACTTC	TRBJ2-5	.	.	TRBV6-1
CASSVEGRGGGGYTF	TGTGCCAGCAGCGTAGAGGGCAGGGGAGGAGGTGGCTACACCTTC	TRBJ1-2	.	.	TRBV13
CASTGTNSYEQYF	TGTGCCAGCACCGGGACGAACTCCTACGAGCAGTACTTC	TRBJ2-7	.	few	TRBV12-3/TRBV12-4
CASSLNGGEETQYF	TGTGCCAGCAGCTTAAACGGGGGAGAAGAGACCCAGTACTTC	TRBJ2-5	.	.	TRBV7-3